Following are 18 T cell receptor beta chains from one sample sequenced in a study of cytomegalovirus exposure and HLA in healthy donors. Both 60 Vbeta primers and 13 Jbeta primers went into the PCR. Assay used: immunoSEQ multiplex PCR; TCRdb lists only in-frame clones, some missing. In the table there are 90,000 or so clones, roughly 80% of which are singletons. Material for sequencing was PBMCs. The receptors shown here come from a man under 40 in good health and CMV-seropositive.

The chain is built from TRBV27 and TRBJ2-7, with 7 bases aligning to TRBD2. This CDR3 has 15 residues. Germline V gives CDR1 MNHEY, CDR2 SMNVEV (reference sequence). V was pared by 3 bases and J by 0 bases, with 5 bases of the junction left unmatched. The CDR3 loop is CASSFQGGSSYEQYF. Written as DNA, the CDR3 is TGTGCCAGCAGTTTCCAGGGAGGGAGCTCCTACGAGCAGTACTTC.

This clone was picked up a small number of times. The genes are TRBV6-1 and TRBJ1-4; TRBD1 matches at 7 bases. Germline V CDR1 and CDR2: MNHNS, SASEGT. V lost 6 bases to trimming and J lost 7 bases; unmatched junction nucleotides: 8. CDR3 size: 14 residues. CDR3 DNA: TGTGCCAGCAGGGAAACAGGGGCGGGTGAAAAACTGTTTTTT. Amino acids: CASRETGAGEKLFF.

This chain connects TRBV5-5 to TRBJ1-1, with 9 bases identical to TRBD1. V shed 3 bases, J shed 4 bases, and the junction held 16 bases outside the gene matches. This CDR3 spans 18 amino acids. CDR1 and CDR2 (germline): SGHKS, YYEKEE (reference sequence). CDR3 region: CASSSTGQGRPGRTEAFF. As DNA, the CDR3 is TGTGCCAGCAGCTCCACGGGACAGGGAAGGCCGGGTCGCACTGAAGCTTTCTTT.

The chain uses TRBV11-2 and TRBJ1-2; D may be TRBD1 (6 bases). Trimming took off 1 base at V and 4 bases at J, with 16 bases between the two ends. From germline, CDR1 is SGHAT and CDR2 FQNNGV. The CDR3 runs 16 residues. As DNA, the CDR3 is TGTGCCAGCAGCTTAGGAGGGCCAGGGGACCTCTATGGCTACACCTTC. As protein: CASSLGGPGDLYGYTF.

CDR3 sequence: CATSRVVRGDNQETQYF. The CDR3 coding sequence is TGTGCCACCAGCAGAGTGGTGCGGGGGGATAACCAAGAGACCCAGTACTTC. V and J are TRBV15 and TRBJ2-5, with TRBD2 matching 8 bases. The V segment lost 1 base and the J segment 0 bases; nucleotides outside the gene matches: 7. This CDR3 contains 17 residues. The germline gives CDR1 LNHNV, CDR2 YYDKDF (reference sequence).

The V call is TRBV11-2, the J call TRBJ1-1; D ambiguous. Germline V gene sequence: CDR1 SGHAT, CDR2 FQNNGV. The CDR3 totals 14 residues. V was shortened by 5 bases and J by 5 bases, with 15 bases between the two germline ends. The CDR3 region has the DNA TGTGCCAGCAGCGCAACTCGTCCAAGAACTGAAGCTTTCTTT. The encoded protein is CASSATRPRTEAFF.

This clone appeared a few times. The chain links TRBV4-3 to TRBJ1-5; D remains unclear. Germline assignment: CDR1 LGHNA and CDR2 YSLEER. CDR3 size: 14 residues. Trimming removed 1 base from V and 6 bases from J, with 10 bases in between. CDR3 DNA sequence: TGCGCCAGCAGCCAAGGGGCGAGAGCTCAGCCCCAGCATTTT. This translates into CASSQGARAQPQHF.

J is TRBJ1-4 and V is TRBV7-9, with 9 bases that match TRBD1. There are 14 residues in the CDR3. V lost 5 bases, J lost 5 bases, and 3 bases stayed unmatched. Per the germline V gene, CDR1 is SEHNR and CDR2 is FQNEAQ (reference sequence). As DNA, the CDR3 is TGTGCCAGCAGCCCGGGACAGGGCAATGAAAAACTGTTTTTT. Translated, it gives CASSPGQGNEKLFF.

This rearrangement joins TRBV23-1 to TRBJ2-7; TRBD1 matches 7 bases. TRBV23-1 is noted as an ORF with a role that remains uncertain. Losses at the gene ends were 7 bases for V and 0 bases for J; bases not matched to a gene: 12. The CDR3 covers 16 residues. The CDR3 nucleotides read TGCGCCAGCATCAGGCAGGGACAGCGATTCTCCTACGAGCAGTACTTC. Its translation is CASIRQGQRFSYEQYF.

This chain joins TRBV6-5 and TRBJ2-1; D is possibly TRBD2 (6 bases). Germline lookup yields CDR1 MNHEY and CDR2 SVGAGI. Trimming shortened V by 0 bases and J by 2 bases, and 8 bases separated the two germline ends. This CDR3 has 15 residues. The CDR3 reads CASSYSSGAYNEQFF. The CDR3 DNA is TGTGCCAGCAGTTACTCCTCGGGGGCCTACAATGAGCAGTTCTTC.

The rearrangement joins TRBV5-1 to TRBJ2-5, with D possibly being TRBD1 (6 bases). CDR3 length: 16 amino acids. CDR1 and CDR2 from the germline V gene are SGHRS and YFSETQ. V shed 3 bases and J shed 5 bases, with 20 bases lying between them. CDR3 in DNA: TGCGCCAGCAGCTGGGCTTGGACAGTGGACGGGGAGACCCAGTACTTC. Amino acid sequence: CASSWAWTVDGETQYF.

V and J are TRBV2 and TRBJ2-7; 10 bases agree with TRBD1. The V and J ends lost 8 bases and 3 bases, in that order; junction bases with no gene match: 7. The CDR3 loop spans 14 amino acids. The germline gives CDR1 SNHLY, CDR2 FYNNEI. DNA for the CDR3: TGTGCCAGCCTCCCCGGGACAGGGGACTACGAGCAGTACTTC. This sequence encodes CASLPGTGDYEQYF.

This chain joins TRBV6-1 and TRBJ2-7; D may be TRBD2 (5 bases). From germline, CDR1 is MNHNS and CDR2 SASEGT. CDR3 length: 13 amino acids. V was cut by 1 base and J by 12 bases, with 16 bases left in between. CDR3 sequence (DNA): TGTGCCAGCAGTGAAGGCGGCAGACGGGGTACGTACTTC. This sequence encodes CASSEGGRRGTYF.

The chain joins TRBV6-1 to TRBJ1-5, with D possibly being TRBD1 (5 bases). Germline loops: CDR1 MNHNS, CDR2 SASEGT. The CDR3 has 15 residues. V was pared by 5 bases and J by 7 bases, with 18 bases between. The CDR3 loop is CASSRSTGSFQPQHF. Written as DNA, the CDR3 is TGTGCCAGCAGTAGAAGCACAGGATCATTCCAGCCCCAGCATTTT.

The gene calls are TRBV6-9 and TRBJ1-6; possibly TRBD1 for D (5 bases). V lost 0 bases and J 0 bases, leaving 12 bases between the germline ends. The V gene's germline CDR1 is MNHGY and CDR2 SVAAGI. CDR3 length: 18 amino acids. Written as DNA, the CDR3 is TGTGCCAGCAGTTATTCGTCATACAGGATCTCCTATAATTCACCCCTCCACTTT. Its protein product is CASSYSSYRISYNSPLHF.

The chain employs TRBV4-3 and TRBJ2-2; 11 bases fit TRBD2. This CDR3 has 19 residues. V lost 1 base, J lost 6 bases, and 13 bases stayed unmatched. Germline CDR1 is LGHNA and CDR2 is YSLEER. The CDR3 DNA sequence: TGCGCCAGCAGCCAAGGTTATAGCGGGGGGGCTTTTTTCTCCGGGGAGCTGTTTTTT. It encodes CASSQGYSGGAFFSGELFF.

This clone was observed once. The chain combines TRBV18 with TRBJ1-5; no definite D call. CDR3 length equals 15 residues. Germline V gene lookup returns CDR1 KGHSH and CDR2 LQKENI. V lost 5 bases, J lost 0 bases, and 11 bases lay in between. The CDR3 DNA is TGTGCCAGCTCAGAAGTTACTCTTAGCAATCAGCCCCAGCATTTT. Its translation is CASSEVTLSNQPQHF.

The chain is built from TRBV14 and TRBJ2-5; TRBD2 is a possible D gene (6 bases). V was shortened by 2 bases and J by 7 bases, with 11 bases between the two germline ends. The CDR3 spans 13 residues. CDR1 is SGHDN and CDR2 is FVKESK in the germline V gene. The CDR3 loop reads CASSQNPGGTQYF. DNA of the CDR3: TGTGCCAGCAGCCAAAACCCCGGGGGGACCCAGTACTTC.